Listed below are T cell receptor beta chains from one sample, sequenced in a study of cytomegalovirus exposure and HLA in healthy donors. Data came from immunoSEQ multiplex PCR; TCRdb stores just in-frame clones and leaves some out. The sample gives 150,000 to 200,000 clones, 84% of which show up once; roughly a tenth is in the top ten. The specimen sequenced was PBMCs. Receptors originate from a man between 25 and 39 years old in good health and CMV-seropositive. The CDR3 runs from the conserved cysteine through the conserved F or W. A D gene is named only where the DNA matches it firmly. For some rows the clone size is stated as once, few or many, or as a class when expanded; others skip it.

d_call,clone_size,v_call,j_call,cdr3_aa,cdr3_nt
TRBD1,NA,TRBV7-2,TRBJ2-2,CASQRQGSAGELFF,TGTGCCAGCCAAAGACAGGGGAGCGCCGGGGAGCTGTTTTTT
TRBD1,NA,TRBV30,TRBJ2-4,CAWSVEDRGSIQYF,TGTGCCTGGAGTGTAGAGGACAGGGGTAGCATTCAGTACTTC
TRBD2,NA,TRBV7-6,TRBJ2-7,CASSFNAGREGEQYF,TGTGCCAGCAGCTTTAATGCCGGCAGGGAGGGCGAGCAGTACTTC
NA,NA,TRBV30,TRBJ2-3,CAWSVRGAGDTQYF,TGTGCCTGGAGTGTACGGGGGGCAGGAGATACGCAGTATTTT
TRBD1,once,TRBV6-1,TRBJ2-3,CASSDPPGTGGTDTQYF,TGTGCCAGCAGTGATCCCCCCGGGACAGGGGGCACAGATACGCAGTATTTT
TRBD1,NA,TRBV15,TRBJ1-2,CATSRGFSGQLYGYTF,TGTGCCACCAGCAGAGGATTTTCGGGACAGTTATATGGCTACACCTTC
TRBD2,once,TRBV27,TRBJ2-3,CASSLFTGLAGGDTQYF,TGTGCCAGCAGTTTATTCACAGGACTAGCGGGTGGGGATACGCAGTATTTT
TRBD1,NA,TRBV7-3,TRBJ2-2,CASSFGQGAGELFF,TGTGCCAGCAGCTTTGGGCAGGGGGCCGGGGAGCTGTTTTTT
NA,NA,TRBV7-2,TRBJ1-6,CASSLEAGRESPLHF,TGTGCCAGCAGCTTAGAGGCGGGGCGCGAGTCACCCCTCCACTTT
NA,NA,TRBV11-2,TRBJ2-3,CASSLGSGAGRDTQYF,TGTGCCAGCAGCTTAGGGTCGGGAGCGGGCAGGGATACGCAGTATTTT
NA,NA,TRBV9,TRBJ2-1,CASSPFHRATINNEQFF,TGTGCCAGCAGCCCATTCCACAGGGCTACTATAAACAATGAGCAGTTCTTC
NA,NA,TRBV7-2,TRBJ1-4,CASSLSSRGGKLFF,TGTGCCAGCAGCTTGAGTTCCCGTGGAGGAAAACTGTTTTTT
NA,NA,TRBV5-1,TRBJ2-1,CASSSSRGKGISYNEQFF,TGCGCCAGCAGCTCCTCCCGGGGGAAGGGGATCTCCTACAATGAGCAGTTCTTC
TRBD2,NA,TRBV6-5,TRBJ2-1,CASSSPTASGVFF,TGTGCCAGCAGTTCACCCACTGCTAGCGGGGTCTTCTTC
TRBD1,few,TRBV4-3,TRBJ2-7,CASSQDLQGVESYEQYF,TGCGCCAGCAGCCAAGATCTCCAGGGGGTAGAGTCCTACGAGCAGTACTTC
NA,NA,TRBV7-3,TRBJ2-7,CASSVSTGPSYEQYF,TGTGCCAGCAGCGTTTCGACAGGACCCTCCTACGAGCAGTACTTC
NA,NA,TRBV13,TRBJ2-5,CASSLRETQYF,TGTGCCAGCAGCTTACGGGAGACCCAGTACTTC
TRBD1,NA,TRBV6-6,TRBJ2-7,CASSPTGGYEQYF,TGTGCCAGCAGCCCCACAGGGGGCTACGAGCAGTACTTC
NA,NA,TRBV7-7,TRBJ2-2,CASSLSGTSITGELFF,TGTGCCAGCAGCTTGTCCGGGACTTCAATCACCGGGGAGCTGTTTTTT
NA,NA,TRBV30,TRBJ1-1,CAWSLPQAGENTEAFF,TGTGCCTGGAGTCTTCCCCAGGCAGGGGAGAACACTGAAGCTTTCTTT
NA,NA,TRBV11-2,TRBJ2-7,CASSSRDGAYEQYF,TGTGCCAGCAGCTCCAGGGATGGGGCCTACGAGCAGTACTTC
TRBD1,NA,TRBV7-3,TRBJ1-1,CASSSQGAENTEAFF,TGTGCCAGCAGCTCTCAGGGGGCGGAGAACACTGAAGCTTTCTTT
NA,once,TRBV12-5,TRBJ1-1,CASGLAQGLNTEAFF,TGTGCTAGTGGTTTGGCGCAGGGTTTGAACACTGAAGCTTTCTTT
NA,NA,TRBV4-3,TRBJ1-6,CASSQDPPRASDNSPLHF,TGCGCCAGCAGCCAAGACCCTCCGCGGGCCTCGGATAATTCACCCCTCCACTTT
TRBD2,NA,TRBV7-2,TRBJ2-3,CASSTKTSGSDTQYF,TGTGCCAGCAGCACCAAGACTAGCGGGAGCGATACGCAGTATTTT
TRBD1,NA,TRBV5-4,TRBJ1-1,CASSRYSQGLGTEAFF,TGTGCCAGCAGCCGATACTCACAGGGGCTGGGCACTGAAGCTTTCTTT
NA,NA,TRBV5-1,TRBJ1-5,CASSLGTGGEPQHF,TGCGCCAGCAGCCTTGGGACGGGGGGAGAGCCCCAGCATTTT
TRBD1,once,TRBV5-4,TRBJ1-5,CASSPPRTGGGNQPQHF,TGTGCCAGCAGCCCACCCCGGACAGGGGGGGGCAATCAGCCCCAGCATTTT
TRBD2,NA,TRBV7-8,TRBJ2-3,CASSVRTSGATDTQYF,TGTGCCAGCAGCGTAAGGACTAGCGGGGCCACAGATACGCAGTATTTT
TRBD1,NA,TRBV20-1,TRBJ1-2,CSVGQGYGYTF,TGCAGTGTTGGACAGGGCTATGGCTACACCTTC